A single sample gave rise to the 26 T cell receptor beta chains below, sequenced in a study of cytomegalovirus exposure and HLA in healthy donors (TCRdb year 2017). Library preparation used the immunoSEQ multiplex PCR assay. As stored in TCRdb, this immuneACCESS dataset retains in-frame rearrangements with V and J assigned. A fraction of the clones does not appear; measured against another copy, unresolved V genes explain less than half of the discrepancy, and the remainder lacks a known reason. This sample lists hundreds of thousands of clones; 70% to 90% were detected once. Of the sample, approximately 0.8% is held by the ten largest clones. Input material: PBMCs. Receptors were obtained from a young woman in good health and CMV-seronegative.

This chain connects TRBV11-3 to TRBJ2-1, with TRBD2 matching 13 bases. This CDR3 is built from 15 residues. Per germline, CDR1 SGHNT and CDR2 YENEEA. V was pared by 3 bases and J by 9 bases, with 5 bases of the junction left unmatched. DNA for the CDR3: TGTGCCAGCAGCTTGACTAGCGGGAGGAGTCTTGAGCAGTTCTTC. As protein: CASSLTSGRSLEQFF.

This chain links TRBV6-5 with TRBJ2-7; 11 positions match TRBD1. The CDR3 consists of 15 residues. Trimming took 5 bases from V and 2 from J; bases not matched to a gene: 5. Germline V gives CDR1 MNHEY, CDR2 SVGAGI. The CDR3 sequence is CASSRDRGFPYEQYF. The DNA for the CDR3 is TGTGCCAGCAGTCGGGACAGGGGGTTCCCCTACGAGCAGTACTTC.

V is TRBV15 and J is TRBJ2-7; D is undetermined. Germline loops: CDR1 LNHNV, CDR2 YYDKDF (reference sequence). The CDR3 is made up of 16 amino acids. Between the trimmed V and J ends, which lost 0 bases and 3 bases, there was a span of 15 bases. In DNA, the CDR3 is TGTGCCACCAGCAGAGATGCAACGGTCCCAATCTACGAGCAGTACTTC. Its translation: CATSRDATVPIYEQYF. The complete variable domain, with remaining parts taken from reference TRBV15 and TRBJ2-7, reads DAMVIQNPRYQVTQFGKPVTLSCSQTLNHNVMYWYQQKSSQAPKLLFHYYDKDFNNEADTPDNFQSRRPNTSFCFLDIRSPGLGDTAMYLCATSRDATVPIYEQYFGPGTRLTVT.

This chain uses TRBV4-1 with TRBJ2-3, with D uncertain. V was pared by 1 base and J by 6 bases, with 5 bases between. Germline CDR1 reads MGHRA; CDR2 reads YSYEKL. The CDR3 covers 12 residues. The CDR3 here is CASSQVGDTQYF. In nucleotides, the CDR3 is TGCGCCAGCAGCCAAGTGGGCGATACGCAGTATTTT.

The V and J genes are TRBV30 and TRBJ2-5, with D maybe TRBD2 (5 bases). V shed 5 bases and J shed 5 bases, with 12 bases lying between them. The germline V gene encodes CDR1 GTSNPN and CDR2 SVGIG (reference sequence). The CDR3 totals 12 residues. CDR3 protein: CAWGLEAETQYF. In DNA, the CDR3 is TGTGCCTGGGGACTGGAAGCGGAGACCCAGTACTTC.

This chain joins TRBV20-1 and TRBJ2-1, with a tentative D call TRBD1 (5 bases). Trimming left V 5 bases short and J 7 bases short, with 6 bases between. This CDR3 contains 10 residues. Germline V CDR1 and CDR2: DFQATT, SNEGSKA (reference sequence). CDR3 residues: CSADRNEQFF. CDR3 in DNA: TGCAGTGCTGACAGAAATGAGCAGTTCTTC.

The chain carries TRBV11-2 and TRBJ2-1, with 10 positions matching TRBD2. In germline, CDR1 is SGHAT, CDR2 FQNNGV. V lost 5 bases to trimming and J lost 9 bases; unmatched junction nucleotides: 16. This CDR3 is 17 amino acids long. Written as DNA, the CDR3 is TGTGCCAGCAGCCCTTCTCGGGGAGCGGGGGGGCCGGGTGAGCAGTTCTTC. It codes for CASSPSRGAGGPGEQFF.

This chain links TRBV6-4 with TRBJ2-1, with 10 positions matching TRBD2. Germline-derived CDR1 and CDR2 are MRHNA and SNTAGT. The CDR3 sequence is 15 residues long. The J segment lost 3 bases and the V segment lost 4 bases, leaving 3 bases of the junction unmatched. The CDR3 region is CASSVAGGVYNEQFF. The CDR3 DNA follows: TGTGCCAGCAGTGTAGCGGGAGGAGTCTACAATGAGCAGTTCTTC.

This clone was counted a few times. The chain combines TRBV30 with TRBJ2-2, with a possible D match to TRBD2 (5 bases). The CDR3 totals 15 residues. Germline V lookup: CDR1 GTSNPN, CDR2 SVGIG (reference sequence). The V end was cut by 2 bases, the J end by 1 base, with 11 bases between. CDR3 in DNA: TGTGCCTGGAGTCTAGGACTTCAGAACACCGGGGAGCTGTTTTTT. It codes for CAWSLGLQNTGELFF. The variable domain in full, with the rest retrieved from reference TRBV30 and TRBJ2-2, is SQTIHQWPATLVQPVGSPLSLECTVEGTSNPNLYWYRQAAGRGLQLLFYSVGIGQISSEVPQNLSASRPQDRQFILSSKKLLLSDSGFYLCAWSLGLQNTGELFFGEGSRLTVL.

This chain connects TRBV10-3 to TRBJ1-1; a possible D gene is TRBD1 (5 bases). CDR3 length: 13 amino acids. V lost 10 bases and J lost 5, with 17 bases in between. CDR1 and CDR2 (germline): ENHRY, SYGVKD. CDR3 residues: CATWGVGLTEAFF. The DNA of the CDR3 is TGTGCCACCTGGGGGGTAGGCTTAACTGAAGCTTTCTTT.

This clone has a count of ten or more. The rearrangement uses TRBV7-9 and TRBJ1-4; 11 bases fit TRBD1. The CDR3 contains 17 residues. The germline V gene encodes CDR1 SEHNR and CDR2 FQNEAQ (reference sequence). Trimming cost V 6 bases and J 5 bases; bases outside gene matches: 11. The CDR3 bases are TGTGCCAGCAGTCTAGCGGACAGGGGGCCAAGAAATGAAAAACTGTTTTTT. This sequence encodes CASSLADRGPRNEKLFF.

The gene calls are TRBV25-1 and TRBJ1-1; no clear D gene. V was pared by 6 bases and J by 2 bases, with 13 bases between. The CDR3 sequence is 14 residues long. Germline CDR1 is MGHDK and CDR2 is SYGVNS. Written as DNA, the CDR3 is TGTGCCAGCAGACGAGCGGGTGGAAACACTGAAGCTTTCTTT. Protein product: CASRRAGGNTEAFF.

This clone was seen a handful of times. The genes are TRBV9 and TRBJ2-2; 9 nucleotides agree with TRBD1. The germline V gene has CDR1 SGDLS and CDR2 YYNGEE. Trimming removed 4 bases from V and 3 bases from J; junction bases left unmatched: 1. The CDR3 has 14 amino acids. CDR3 sequence: CASSRDRDTGELFF. CDR3 DNA sequence: TGTGCCAGCAGCCGGGACAGGGACACCGGGGAGCTGTTTTTT.

This chain connects TRBV28 to TRBJ1-2, with TRBD1 matching 8 bases. The germline CDR1 and CDR2 sequences are MDHEN and SYDVKM. V lost 8 bases to trimming and J lost 8 bases; unmatched junction nucleotides: 7. This CDR3 has 12 amino acids. In nucleotides, the CDR3 is TGTGCCAGCTTTACAGGGGGACGGGGCTACACCTTC. Residues: CASFTGGRGYTF.

The chain employs TRBV18 and TRBJ2-5, with a weak D call TRBD2 (5 bases). The CDR3 spans 17 residues. The V gene's germline CDR1 is KGHSH and CDR2 LQKENI. V was cut by 0 bases and J by 5 bases, with 19 bases left in between. This chain's CDR3 is CASSPPPGKELWETQYF. For the CDR3, the DNA is TGTGCCAGCTCACCACCCCCGGGGAAGGAGCTTTGGGAGACCCAGTACTTC.

This rearrangement joins TRBV5-1 to TRBJ1-1; 8 bases line up with TRBD1. The CDR3 is 14 residues long. Germline CDR1 and CDR2: SGHRS and YFSETQ. The V gene end was trimmed by 3 bases and the J gene end by 1 base; junction bases not matched to a gene: 2. CDR3 sequence (DNA): TGCGCCAGCAGCTATGGACAGGGGAACACTGAAGCTTTCTTT. Its protein product is CASSYGQGNTEAFF.

The rearrangement uses TRBV30 and TRBJ1-1; D gene uncertain. The germline V gene encodes CDR1 GTSNPN and CDR2 SVGIG (reference sequence). Trimming stripped 3 bases from V and 1 base from J, with 6 bases between. The CDR3 is 12 amino acids. CDR3 in amino acids: CAWSRWNTEAFF. DNA of the CDR3: TGTGCCTGGAGCCGTTGGAACACTGAAGCTTTCTTT.

This clone came up a few times. The rearrangement links TRBV6-5 to TRBJ1-1; a weak D match, TRBD1 (5 bases). Germline CDR1 MNHEY, CDR2 SVGAGI. This CDR3 is built from 13 residues. Trimming pared 6 bases from V and 4 bases from J, leaving 12 bases between. CDR3 nucleotides: TGTGCCAGCAGGGCAGGGTTCGGCACTGAAGCTTTCTTT. This gives the protein CASRAGFGTEAFF.

This clone was detected once. The V gene is TRBV5-1, the J gene TRBJ2-3; weak D call: TRBD2 (6 bases). The V end lost 3 bases, the J end lost 1 base, and 15 bases lay between the germline ends. The CDR3 is 16 amino acids. The V gene's germline CDR1 is SGHRS and CDR2 YFSETQ. In DNA form, the CDR3 reads TGCGCCAGCAGCTCCCCCGGCGGGACGGGCACAGATACGCAGTATTTT. This sequence encodes CASSSPGGTGTDTQYF. Full variable domain (missing parts from reference TRBV5-1 and TRBJ2-3): KAGVTQTPRYLIKTRGQQVTLSCSPISGHRSVSWYQQTPGQGLQFLFEYFSETQRNKGNFPGRFSGRQFSNSRSEMNVSTLELGDSALYLCASSSPGGTGTDTQYFGPGTRLTVL.

The chain employs TRBV5-1 and TRBJ2-2; 13 bases fit TRBD2. The CDR3 covers 17 residues. Germline assignment: CDR1 SGHRS and CDR2 YFSETQ. V was clipped by 0 bases and J by 7 bases; unmatched bases: 6. In DNA, the CDR3 is TGCGCCAGCAGCTTGGCCGGACTAGCGGGAGCGATCGGGGAGCTGTTTTTT. Its protein product is CASSLAGLAGAIGELFF.

J is TRBJ1-5 and V is TRBV28; TRBD1 might be the D (6 bases). Germline CDR1 and CDR2: MDHEN and SYDVKM. This CDR3 is 15 amino acids long. V shed 5 bases and J shed 3 bases, with 14 bases lying between them. CDR3 DNA sequence: TGTGCCAGCAGTCTCCCGGACAGATCCAATCAGCCCCAGCATTTT. Translating it yields CASSLPDRSNQPQHF.

Here the CDR3 reads CASSWAVGNTGELFF. CDR3 sequence (DNA): TGTGCCAGCAGTTGGGCCGTAGGGAACACCGGGGAGCTGTTTTTT. The rearrangement uses TRBV6-5 and TRBJ2-2; D is unresolved. Germline V gene sequence: CDR1 MNHEY, CDR2 SVGAGI. V was trimmed by 4 bases and J by 1 base, leaving 10 bases between them. The CDR3 consists of 15 residues.

The CDR3 spells CASSQDSFNQPQHF. The DNA for the CDR3 is TGCGCCAGCAGCCAGGACAGCTTCAATCAGCCCCAGCATTTT. The gene calls are TRBV5-1 and TRBJ1-5; TRBD1 might be the D (6 bases). The CDR3 runs 14 residues. The V gene's germline CDR1 is SGHRS and CDR2 YFSETQ. Trimming pared 4 bases from V and 3 bases from J, leaving 11 bases between.

This clone was observed a handful of times. This chain connects TRBV5-1 to TRBJ1-6; 9 bases are a match to TRBD1. CDR1 is SGHRS and CDR2 is YFSETQ in the germline V gene. The length of the CDR3 is 14 residues. The ends lost 4 bases at V and 10 bases at J; junction bases unmatched: 6. Here the CDR3 reads CASSTTGGSSPLHF. The CDR3 DNA reads TGCGCCAGCAGCACAACAGGGGGCTCCTCACCCCTCCACTTT.

This clone was observed a single time. The V gene is TRBV19, the J gene TRBJ1-2, with TRBD1 matching 7 bases. V shed 5 bases and J 5 bases; nucleotides not matched to a gene: 11. This CDR3 comprises 15 residues. Germline V lookup: CDR1 LNHDA, CDR2 SQIVND (reference sequence). The CDR3 DNA sequence: TGTGCCAGTAGTCTTGGGACAGCCTATCTTTATGGCTACACCTTC. This gives the protein CASSLGTAYLYGYTF.

V usage is TRBV4-1 and J usage is TRBJ1-1; 7 bases map to TRBD1. The ends lost 2 bases at V and 4 bases at J; junction bases unmatched: 7. CDR3 length equals 15 residues. CDR1 is MGHRA, CDR2 YSYEKL, per germline. The CDR3 DNA reads as TGCGCCAGCAGCCAACCTGACAGGGCCTTCACTGAAGCTTTCTTT. Its translation: CASSQPDRAFTEAFF.